These 10 T cell receptor beta chains originate from one sample sequenced in a study of blood T cell repertoires in COVID-19. The assay was immunoSEQ multiplex PCR, and TCRdb's table has in-frame clones only and misses some. The repertoire holds approximately 98,000 clones, with around 81% as singletons. Sequences were obtained from peripheral blood. The receptors shown here come from a man aged 60 to 69 with acute or convalescent COVID-19.

This clone was observed once. V is TRBV5-3 and J is TRBJ2-7; weak D call: TRBD1 (5 bases). TRBV5-3 is placed among ORFs of uncertain function. There are 14 residues in the CDR3. The V gene lost 4 bases and the J gene lost 3 bases, with 14 bases spanning the gap. CDR3 loop: CARSSSGCFYEQYV. CDR3 nucleotides: TGTGCCAGAAGCAGTTCAGGGTGTTTCTACGAGCAGTACGTC.

This clone has just a few counts. V is TRBV7-2 and J is TRBJ1-6; D gene uncertain. V lost 0 bases and J 12 bases, leaving 9 bases between the germline ends. This CDR3 region has 13 residues. Germline lookup yields CDR1 SGHTA and CDR2 FQGNSA. The CDR3 DNA reads TGTGCCAGCAGCTTAGCCCAGGTGCTACCCCTCCACTTT. Its protein product is CASSLAQVLPLHF.

The rearrangement links TRBV3-1 (or the pseudogene TRBV3-2) to TRBJ1-6; D gene uncertain. V dropped 0 bases and J dropped 6 bases, with 6 bases sitting between them. The germline V gene has CDR1 LGHDT and CDR2 YNNKEL (reference sequence). There are 14 residues in the CDR3. The CDR3 reads CASSQDYSNSPLHF. CDR3 nucleotides: TGTGCCAGCAGCCAAGATTACAGTAATTCACCCCTCCACTTT.

The CDR3 region is CASSPNFPGTNNEQFF. CDR3 bases: TGTGCCAGCTCACCAAACTTCCCGGGAACCAACAATGAGCAGTTCTTC. The gene calls are TRBV18 and TRBJ2-1; D is perhaps TRBD2 (5 bases). CDR3 length equals 16 residues. CDR1 KGHSH and CDR2 LQKENI come from the germline V gene. With 2 bases removed from V and 5 bases from J, the gap between germline ends came to 16 bases.

Relative to its sample, this clone is medium-sized (0.01 to 0.1%). The V and J genes are TRBV24-1 and TRBJ1-2, with 8 bases lining up with TRBD1. Germline CDR1 KGHDR, CDR2 SFDVKD. J was trimmed by 8 bases and V by 3 bases; bases with no gene match: 4. This CDR3 is 13 amino acids long. CDR3: CATSDQGAGGYTF. As DNA, the CDR3 is TGTGCCACCAGTGATCAGGGGGCCGGGGGCTACACCTTC.

This clone occurred once. The chain carries TRBV29-1 and TRBJ2-7; D may correspond to TRBD1 or TRBD2 (5 bases each). The DNA end favors TRBJ2-5, so the J call may be wrong. The CDR3 consists of 13 residues. Germline CDR1 SQVTM, CDR2 ANQGSEA. CDR3 nucleotide sequence: TGCAGCGTTGAAGTCAACAGGAGGGAGACCCAGTACTTC. It encodes CSVEVNRRETQYF.

V usage is TRBV9 and J usage is TRBJ2-1; 11 bases line up with TRBD2. CDR3 length: 14 residues. V was clipped by 7 bases and J by 12 bases; unmatched bases: 12. The V gene's germline CDR1 is SGDLS and CDR2 YYNGEE. CDR3 DNA sequence: TGTGCCAGCGGGGAGACTAGCGGGAAGGTCGGGCAGTTCTTC. It yields the protein CASGETSGKVGQFF.

This chain connects TRBV5-6 to TRBJ1-2, with no clear D. CDR3 length equals 11 residues. Germline loops: CDR1 SGHDT, CDR2 YYEEEE. V was cut by 3 bases and J by 3 bases, with 3 bases left in between. The CDR3 coding sequence is TGTGCCAGCAGCTCCTACTATGGCTACACCTTC. This sequence encodes CASSSYYGYTF.

The chain carries TRBV5-1 and TRBJ2-2; D gene uncertain. Between the trimmed V and J ends, which lost 0 bases and 6 bases, there was a span of 6 bases. This CDR3 has 13 amino acids. CDR1 and CDR2 (germline): SGHRS, YFSETQ. The CDR3 spells CASSLDSPGELFF. As DNA, the CDR3 is TGCGCCAGCAGCTTGGACAGTCCCGGGGAGCTGTTTTTT.

The chain combines TRBV4-1 with TRBJ2-5; D not resolved. Germline V lookup: CDR1 MGHRA, CDR2 YSYEKL. With 1 base removed from V and 0 bases from J, the gap between germline ends came to 6 bases. The CDR3 sequence is 14 residues long. The CDR3 protein is CASSQAIHQETQYF. DNA for the CDR3: TGCGCCAGCAGCCAAGCTATCCACCAAGAGACCCAGTACTTC.